The 3 T cell receptor beta chains listed next were all sequenced from one sample in a study of response to subunit inactivated influenza vaccine listed by TCRdb under 2018. The library relied on RT-PCR. TCRdb names Illumina HiSeq 2500 as the instrument used. Using fastp trimming at Q25 and MiXCR clonotype assembly, TCRdb reanalyzed the public sequencing data and kept in-frame beta chains. Identical CDR3 proteins give one entry, which carries the most common genes and DNA. The sample table contains 650,000 to 700,000 distinct CDR3 sequences; only one count was recorded for more than 15% of them. The ten most abundant clones make up roughly 12% of the sample. The sample here was PBMCs from blood, taken approximately 13 days after vaccination. The receptors come from a man aged 45 to 65 who received an inactivated influenza vaccine. Donor details come from another sample of the same person, matched by shared clones.

This clonotype was counted at least ten times. The chain couples TRBV7-9 to TRBJ1-2; D is undetermined. V was pared by 7 bases and J by 4 bases, with 16 bases between. Germline CDR1 SEHNR, CDR2 FQNEAQ (reference sequence). This CDR3 has 14 amino acids. The CDR3 loop reads CASTASGDGYGYTF. The DNA for the CDR3 is TGTGCCAGCACCGCGTCAGGAGACGGCTATGGCTACACCTTC.

For the CDR3, the DNA is TGTGCCAGCAGCTCGAGCATCCCCGCACTTTACGAGCAGTACTTC. Residues: CASSSSIPALYEQYF. V and J are TRBV6-1 and TRBJ2-7, with D hard to call. The CDR3 consists of 15 residues. The germline CDR1 and CDR2 sequences are MNHNS and SASEGT. The V end was cut by 6 bases, the J end by 4 bases, with 19 bases between.

This clonotype was observed a few times. The chain combines TRBV7-2 with TRBJ2-2, with D hard to call. The V end was cut by 5 bases, the J end by 14 bases, with 12 bases between. CDR3 length: 11 residues. Germline V gene lookup returns CDR1 SGHTA and CDR2 FQGNSA. The CDR3 bases are TGTGCCAGCAGCAACAGTTTAAACCTGTTTTTT. It codes for CASSNSLNLFF.